Listed here are 24 T cell receptor beta chains from one sample, sequenced in a study of blood T cell repertoires in COVID-19. The assay was immunoSEQ multiplex PCR, and TCRdb's table has in-frame clones only and misses some. The table lists 350,000 to 550,000 clones, approximately 92% of them singletons. The sample consisted of PBMCs or T cells enriched from blood (not recorded which). Receptor source: a man younger than 45 who had recovered from COVID-19.

V gene TRBV27 combines with J gene TRBJ2-7; no reliable D call. There are 14 residues in the CDR3. The germline gives CDR1 MNHEY, CDR2 SMNVEV (reference sequence). V lost 7 bases and J lost 2, with 15 bases in between. The CDR3 DNA reads TGTGCCAGCAACCCTGGTACGGGTGCCTACGAGCAGTACTTC. Protein product: CASNPGTGAYEQYF.

CDR3 DNA sequence: TGTGCCAGCAGCTTAGGGGCGGGGGAAAGGGAGACCCAGTACTTC. Translation gives CASSLGAGERETQYF. The rearrangement joins TRBV7-3 to TRBJ2-5; 7 positions agree with TRBD2. The trim removed 2 bases at V and 5 bases at J, leaving 8 bases unmatched. CDR1 and CDR2 (germline): SGHTA, FQGTGA. The CDR3 runs to 15 residues.

This chain links TRBV28 with TRBJ2-3; TRBD2 agrees at 7 bases. Germline V lookup: CDR1 MDHEN, CDR2 SYDVKM. CDR3 length equals 14 residues. The ends lost 4 bases at V and 10 bases at J; junction bases unmatched: 11. CDR3 region: CASSSSGTIAAQYF. CDR3 in DNA: TGTGCCAGCAGTTCGTCCGGGACTATCGCGGCGCAGTATTTT.

This clone was recorded only once. The chain combines TRBV19 with TRBJ2-5, with 10 bases fitting TRBD2. The CDR3 loop spans 14 amino acids. Germline CDR1 LNHDA, CDR2 SQIVND (reference sequence). V was clipped by 6 bases and J by 2 bases; unmatched bases: 3. Here the CDR3 DNA reads TGTGCCAGTAGAGAGCGGGGGGGACAAGAGACCCAGTACTTC. Amino acid sequence: CASRERGGQETQYF.

This chain links TRBV29-1 with TRBJ1-4; 8 bases fit TRBD1. The ends lost 7 bases at V and 10 bases at J; junction bases unmatched: 8. This CDR3 spans 12 amino acids. The germline gives CDR1 SQVTM, CDR2 ANQGSEA. The CDR3 loop reads CSGQGASGKLFF. The DNA of the CDR3 is TGCAGCGGCCAGGGGGCAAGTGGAAAACTGTTTTTT.

This sequence joins TRBV4-1 and TRBJ2-7; D not resolved. Between the trimmed V and J ends, which lost 1 base and 4 bases, there was a span of 8 bases. The germline gives CDR1 MGHRA, CDR2 YSYEKL. The CDR3 loop spans 13 amino acids. CDR3 bases: TGCGCCAGCAGCCAAGGGTCAGGATACGAGCAGTACTTC. Translation: CASSQGSGYEQYF.

The J gene is TRBJ1-2, the V gene TRBV6-2 or TRBV6-3; weak D call: TRBD1 (5 bases). Germline V lookup: CDR1 MNHEY, CDR2 SVGEGT. Trimming shortened V by 6 bases and J by 4 bases, and 21 bases separated the two germline ends. The CDR3 totals 16 residues. CDR3 in amino acids: CASSGMGTIGGYGYTF. In nucleotides, the CDR3 is TGTGCCAGCAGCGGAATGGGGACTATCGGGGGCTATGGCTACACCTTC.

The rearrangement links TRBV3-1 (or the pseudogene TRBV3-2) to TRBJ1-5; TRBD1 matches at 7 bases. The V gene's germline CDR1 is LGHDT and CDR2 YNNKEL (reference sequence). The CDR3 covers 14 residues. V shed 1 base, J shed 6 bases, and the junction held 3 bases outside the gene matches. Written as DNA, the CDR3 is TGTGCCAGCAGCCAAGTCAGGGGGAGTCAGCCCCAGCATTTT. As protein: CASSQVRGSQPQHF.

V is TRBV27 and J is TRBJ2-7; perhaps TRBD2 as D (6 bases). The ends were cut back, 3 bases at V and 1 base at J, with 16 bases in the middle. Germline CDR1 MNHEY, CDR2 SMNVEV (reference sequence). This CDR3 contains 16 residues. For the CDR3, the DNA is TGTGCCAGCAGTTTGTTACGGAGCGGAGGGTCCTACGAGCAGTACTTC. Its translation is CASSLLRSGGSYEQYF.

V is TRBV7-6 and J is TRBJ2-2; D unresolved. The CDR3 covers 15 residues. V lost 5 bases, J lost 1 base, and 11 bases lay in between. CDR1 is SGHVS, CDR2 FNYEAQ, per germline. The chain's CDR3 is CASSPDIENTGELFF. As DNA, the CDR3 is TGTGCCAGCAGCCCTGACATAGAGAACACCGGGGAGCTGTTTTTT.

Worth noting for this clone: Other nucleotide sequences from this sample produce the same CDR3. The chain couples TRBV24-1 to TRBJ1-5; TRBD1 aligns across 9 bases. The CDR3 is 12 amino acids. The germline V gene has CDR1 KGHDR and CDR2 SFDVKD. V lost 9 bases to trimming and J lost 4 bases; unmatched junction nucleotides: 0. The DNA for the CDR3 is TGTGCCACCGGGACAGGGAATCAGCCCCAGCATTTT. Its translation: CATGTGNQPQHF.

The J gene is TRBJ1-5, the V gene TRBV19; 10 nucleotides match TRBD1. Germline CDR1 reads LNHDA; CDR2 reads SQIVND (reference sequence). The CDR3 contains 15 residues. V dropped 5 bases and J dropped 8; count of bases not matched to a gene: 9. The CDR3 here is CASSYWTGGSEPQHF. In DNA, the CDR3 is TGTGCCAGTAGTTACTGGACAGGGGGGTCCGAGCCCCAGCATTTT.

The chain is built from TRBV13 and TRBJ1-2; no clear D gene. Germline-derived CDR1 and CDR2 are PRHDT and FYEKMQ (reference sequence). The CDR3 covers 17 residues. V was clipped by 3 bases and J by 6 bases, with 23 bases between them. The CDR3 loop is CASSFPFLVPQLDGYTF. The DNA of the CDR3 is TGTGCCAGCAGCTTCCCCTTCTTGGTCCCTCAGCTAGATGGCTACACCTTC.

The rearrangement links TRBV6-5 to TRBJ1-4; 9 positions agree with TRBD1. J lost 8 bases, V lost 6 bases, and 4 bases had no gene match. The CDR3 consists of 13 residues. CDR1 MNHEY and CDR2 SVGAGI come from the germline V gene. The CDR3 here is CASRRTGEEKLFF. The CDR3 nucleotides are TGTGCCAGCAGAAGGACAGGGGAGGAAAAACTGTTTTTT.

The chain combines TRBV5-1 with TRBJ2-4; possible D gene TRBD1, 6 bases. The germline gives CDR1 SGHRS, CDR2 YFSETQ. V was trimmed by 0 bases and J by 1 base, leaving 11 bases between them. The CDR3 length is 16 residues. This CDR3 is CASSLEAGVAKNIQYF. The CDR3 DNA follows: TGCGCCAGCAGCTTGGAGGCAGGGGTTGCCAAAAACATTCAGTACTTC.

The V gene is TRBV15, the J gene TRBJ2-1; 9 nucleotides agree with TRBD2. This CDR3 has 15 amino acids. The germline V gene has CDR1 LNHNV and CDR2 YYDKDF (reference sequence). V dropped 4 bases and J dropped 2; count of bases not matched to a gene: 3. The CDR3 region is CATSMRGGTYNEQFF. In nucleotides, the CDR3 is TGTGCCACCAGCATGCGGGGGGGAACCTACAATGAGCAGTTCTTC.

The genes are TRBV10-1 and TRBJ2-1, with 10 bases identical to TRBD2. The CDR3 is 16 residues long. V gave up 5 bases and J gave up 7 bases; unmatched junction bases: 11. The germline gives CDR1 WNHNN, CDR2 SYGVQD (reference sequence). As DNA, the CDR3 is TGCGCCAGCAGTACCGATCTAGCGGGAGTAGGTAATGAGCAGTTCTTC. Amino acid sequence: CASSTDLAGVGNEQFF.

The chain carries TRBV27 and TRBJ1-2; D might be TRBD1 (5 bases). The V end was cut by 4 bases, the J end by 6 bases, with 18 bases between. The CDR3 totals 15 residues. Germline lookup yields CDR1 MNHEY and CDR2 SMNVEV (reference sequence). CDR3 loop: CASSSPGLGVDGYTF. DNA for the CDR3: TGTGCCAGCAGTTCACCGGGACTAGGAGTAGATGGCTACACCTTC.

J is TRBJ1-1 and V is TRBV6-6; a weak D match, TRBD1 (5 bases). In germline, CDR1 is MNHNY, CDR2 SVGAGI (reference sequence). Trimming removed 3 bases from V and 2 bases from J, with 10 bases in between. This CDR3 comprises 14 residues. CDR3 amino acids: CASSYAGGNTEAFF. The CDR3 nucleotides are TGTGCCAGCAGTTATGCGGGGGGAAACACTGAAGCTTTCTTT.

This clone occurred once. The V call is TRBV7-3, the J call TRBJ2-7; 7 bases agree with TRBD2. Germline V gene data show CDR1 as SGHTA and CDR2 as FQGTGA. The CDR3 contains 14 residues. V shed 1 base, J shed 6 bases, and the junction held 6 bases outside the gene matches. The CDR3 here is CASSLSGSGSEQYF. In DNA form, the CDR3 reads TGTGCCAGCAGCTTAAGCGGGAGTGGCTCCGAGCAGTACTTC.

The chain recombines TRBV2 with TRBJ1-1; 7 bases line up with TRBD1. Germline trimming cut 6 bases from V and 0 bases from J; bases unmatched to any gene: 7. The germline V gene has CDR1 SNHLY and CDR2 FYNNEI. The CDR3 spans 15 residues. CDR3 in DNA: TGTGCCAGCAGCTTACAGGGGTGGGTGAACACTGAAGCTTTCTTT. This translates into CASSLQGWVNTEAFF.

The J gene is TRBJ2-7, the V gene TRBV2; 11 nucleotides align to TRBD2. The CDR3 length is 13 residues. The germline V gene encodes CDR1 SNHLY and CDR2 FYNNEI. The V segment lost 6 bases and the J segment 6 bases; nucleotides outside the gene matches: 4. The CDR3 DNA sequence: TGTGCCAGCAGAGGACTAGCGGGTGGCGAGCAGTACTTC. Amino acid sequence: CASRGLAGGEQYF.

This chain connects TRBV10-3 to TRBJ1-6; no clear D. With 3 bases removed from V and 9 bases from J, the gap between germline ends came to 9 bases. Germline values: CDR1 ENHRY, CDR2 SYGVKD. The CDR3 loop spans 13 amino acids. The CDR3 protein is CAISDHRFSPLHF. The CDR3 DNA is TGTGCCATCAGTGACCACAGATTTTCACCCCTCCACTTT.

The chain links TRBV19 to TRBJ1-4; D uncertain. CDR3 length equals 16 residues. Germline V lookup: CDR1 LNHDA, CDR2 SQIVND (reference sequence). The V end was cut by 3 bases, the J end by 0 bases, with 11 bases between. The CDR3 loop reads CASSMIPVATNEKLFF. CDR3 nucleotides: TGTGCCAGTAGTATGATCCCGGTTGCAACTAATGAAAAACTGTTTTTT.